The T cell receptor beta chain under discussion was sequenced for a study of blood T cell repertoires in COVID-19. Study-wide background: From T cells, B-cell-depleted T cells, or PBMCs came the material, which was cDNA or gDNA.

Original handling: By means of reference gene primer amplification, nucleated cell counts were estimated. Data came from immunoSEQ multiplex PCR; TCRdb stores just in-frame clones and leaves some out. The DNA gave D and trimming, while V, J and clone size come from that table. The table lists about 84,000 clones, around 82% of them singletons. This CDR3 is 18 amino acids long. V was clipped by 4 bases and J by 4 bases; unmatched bases: 12. The germline gives CDR1 SGHRS, CDR2 YFSETQ. This TCR derives from an elderly man with active or convalescent COVID-19. This chain joins TRBV5-1 and TRBJ2-5, with 14 bases lining up with TRBD2. The sample consisted of peripheral blood. The CDR3 bases are TGCGCCAGCAGCGTTGCCGGGACTAGCGGGAGAGGAGGAGAGACCCAGTACTTC. Translated: CASSVAGTSGRGGETQYF.